Below are 8 T cell receptor beta chains sequenced from a single sample in a study of Ad26.COV2.S vaccination and SARS-CoV-2 variants. The treatment: about 20 received Ad26.COV2.S at low or high dose, single or two shots; about 5 received placebo; per-sample allocation not given. The investigators took samples on day 63 after the first vaccine or placebo injection. TCRdb's copy holds only in-frame clones and misses some; the assay was immunoSEQ multiplex PCR. The data contain about 220,000 clones, approximately 88% of them singletons. Sequences were derived from peripheral blood, sampled in a trial of Ad26.COV2.S vaccine versus placebo. These receptors were collected from a person aged 18-60 years who received the Ad26.COV2.S COVID-19 vaccine or a placebo.

V and J are TRBV6-1 and TRBJ2-1, with 8 bases lining up with TRBD1. From germline, CDR1 is MNHNS and CDR2 SASEGT. The CDR3 contains 14 residues. V shed 2 bases, J shed 4 bases, and the junction held 1 base outside the gene matches. CDR3 region: CASSEYRGYNEQFF. In nucleotides, the CDR3 is TGTGCCAGCAGTGAATACAGGGGGTACAATGAGCAGTTCTTC.

Worth noting for this clone: The sample has other DNA sequences that encode this CDR3 too. The CDR3 sequence is CASSPGLAGDEQFF. CDR3 bases: TGTGCCAGCAGCCCGGGACTAGCGGGGGATGAGCAGTTCTTC. This rearrangement joins TRBV7-9 to TRBJ2-1, with 14 bases matching TRBD2. Germline loops: CDR1 SEHNR, CDR2 FQNEAQ (reference sequence). V trimming: 5 bases; J trimming: 8 bases; junction bases outside the gene matches: 2. CDR3 size: 14 residues.

The J gene is TRBJ2-7, the V gene TRBV15, with a possible D match to TRBD2 (6 bases). The CDR3 covers 12 residues. Trimming pared 9 bases from V and 0 bases from J, leaving 9 bases between. CDR1 is LNHNV, CDR2 YYDKDF, per germline (reference sequence). CDR3: CATRESSYEQYF. CDR3 DNA: TGTGCCACACGGGAGAGCTCCTACGAGCAGTACTTC. The complete variable domain, with remaining parts taken from reference TRBV15 and TRBJ2-7, reads DAMVIQNPRYQVTQFGKPVTLSCSQTLNHNVMYWYQQKSSQAPKLLFHYYDKDFNNEADTPDNFQSRRPNTSFCFLDIRSPGLGDTAMYLCATRESSYEQYFGPGTRLTVT.

V usage is TRBV7-2 and J usage is TRBJ2-7; weak D call: TRBD1 (5 bases). V was pared by 4 bases and J by 0 bases, with 16 bases between. This CDR3 has 16 residues. Germline CDR1 reads SGHTA; CDR2 reads FQGNSA. CDR3 sequence: CASSSPFQGTSYEQYF. The CDR3 DNA reads TGTGCCAGCAGCTCACCCTTCCAGGGAACCTCCTACGAGCAGTACTTC.

This clone was observed a single time. The J gene is TRBJ2-3, the V gene TRBV5-1, with D maybe TRBD1 (6 bases). There are 15 residues in the CDR3. V was shortened by 0 bases and J by 2 bases, with 10 bases between the two germline ends. Germline V lookup: CDR1 SGHRS, CDR2 YFSETQ. Here the CDR3 reads CASSLGQVTTDTQYF. The CDR3 DNA reads TGCGCCAGCAGCTTGGGACAGGTAACCACAGATACGCAGTATTTT.

The V and J genes are TRBV19 and TRBJ1-2; 8 nucleotides line up with TRBD1. Germline V lookup: CDR1 LNHDA, CDR2 SQIVND (reference sequence). This CDR3 comprises 13 residues. Trimming at V came to 5 bases and at J to 5 bases, leaving 4 bases not matched to a gene. CDR3 in DNA: TGTGCCAGTAGTGCGACAGGGGAGTATGGCTACACCTTC. Protein: CASSATGEYGYTF.

This rearrangement joins TRBV5-4 to TRBJ2-3, with 12 bases matching TRBD2. The germline gives CDR1 SGHNT, CDR2 YYREEE (reference sequence). V lost 4 bases and J lost 5; bases outside the gene matches: 8. CDR3 size: 16 residues. CDR3 bases: TGTGCCAGCAGCCCCACTAGCGGGGGGCGGGGAGATACGCAGTATTTT. Its translation is CASSPTSGGRGDTQYF.

This clone was found once. The V gene is TRBV21-1, the J gene TRBJ1-5; the table's D call, TRBD1, has no DNA check behind it. TRBV21-1 constitutes a pseudogene. This CDR3 has 16 amino acids. As DNA, the CDR3 is TGTGCCAGCAGCGCGGGAGGGACAGGGGACAATCAGCCCCAGCATTTT. Its translation: CASSAGGTGDNQPQHF.